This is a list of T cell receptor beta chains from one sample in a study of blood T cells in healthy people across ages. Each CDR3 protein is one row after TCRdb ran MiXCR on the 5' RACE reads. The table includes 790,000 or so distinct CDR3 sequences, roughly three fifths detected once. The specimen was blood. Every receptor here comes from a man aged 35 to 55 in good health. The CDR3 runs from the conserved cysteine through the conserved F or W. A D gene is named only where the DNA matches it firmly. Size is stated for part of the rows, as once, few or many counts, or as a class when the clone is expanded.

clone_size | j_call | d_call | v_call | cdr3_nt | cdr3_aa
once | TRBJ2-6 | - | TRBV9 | TGTGCCAGCAGCCCTCCCCGCAGGGGCACTGGGGCCAACGTCCTGACTTTC | CASSPPRRGTGANVLTF
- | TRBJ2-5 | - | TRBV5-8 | TGTGCCAGCCCTACTCAGGGGATAAAGACCCAGTACTTC | CASPTQGIKTQYF
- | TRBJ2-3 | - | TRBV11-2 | TGTGCCAGCAGCTTATCAGGGAGGGGGTACACAGATACGCAGTATTTT | CASSLSGRGYTDTQYF
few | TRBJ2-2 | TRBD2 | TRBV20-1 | TGCAGTGCCCCACGGACTAGCGGGAAGACTAACACCGGGGAGCTGTTTTTT | CSAPRTSGKTNTGELFF
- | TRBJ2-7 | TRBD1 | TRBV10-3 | TGTGCCATCAGCTCTAGGGGACAGACACCCTACGAGCAGTACTTC | CAISSRGQTPYEQYF
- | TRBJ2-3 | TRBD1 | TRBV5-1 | TGCGCCAGCAGCTTGGAGGCACAGGGGGCCTCAGATACGCAGTATTTT | CASSLEAQGASDTQYF
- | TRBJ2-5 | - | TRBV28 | TGTGCCAGCAGAACGACAGTTCCGGAGACCCAGTACTTC | CASRTTVPETQYF
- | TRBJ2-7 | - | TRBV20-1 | TGCAGTGCTACTCGGGACTTGGACCACTACGAGCAGTACTTC | CSATRDLDHYEQYF
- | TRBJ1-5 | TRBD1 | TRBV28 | TGTGCCAGCAGGGGACAGGGGGGATTCGGCAATCAGCCCCAGCATTTT | CASRGQGGFGNQPQHF
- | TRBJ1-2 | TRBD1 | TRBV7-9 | TGTGCCAGCAGCGGACAGGGGTTGGACTATGGCTACACCTTC | CASSGQGLDYGYTF
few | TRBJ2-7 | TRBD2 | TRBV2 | TGTGCCAGCAGTCCCGGTCTAGCGGGGCCATCCTACGAGCAGTACTTC | CASSPGLAGPSYEQYF
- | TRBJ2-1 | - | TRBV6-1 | TGTGCCAGCAGTGACAACGCGTTGTTACCCAATGAGCAGTTCTTC | CASSDNALLPNEQFF
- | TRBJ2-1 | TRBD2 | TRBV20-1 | TGCAGTGCTAGTACTAGCGGGGGGGCCCATGAGCAGTTCTTC | CSASTSGGAHEQFF
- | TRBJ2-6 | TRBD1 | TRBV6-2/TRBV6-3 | TGTGCCAGCAGGCTACCGGGACAGGCCACTGGGGCCAACGTCCTGACTTTC | CASRLPGQATGANVLTF
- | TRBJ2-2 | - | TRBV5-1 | TGCGCCAGCAGCAGGTCCAATGGTGCCGGGGAGCTGTTTTTT | CASSRSNGAGELFF
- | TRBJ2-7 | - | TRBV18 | TGTGCCAGCTCAAGAAGACCGACAGGTAATGAGCAGTACTTC | CASSRRPTGNEQYF
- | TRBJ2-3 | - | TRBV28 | TGTGCCAGCAGCCGAAGACTGGCCCGCACAGATACGCAGTATTTT | CASSRRLARTDTQYF
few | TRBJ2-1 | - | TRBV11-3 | TGTGCCAGCAGCCCTAGGGACGGTCGGAACTACAATGAGCAGTTCTTC | CASSPRDGRNYNEQFF
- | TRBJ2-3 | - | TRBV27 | TGTGCCAGCAGTTTAGGTTGGGGGAGCCTCCAGGGGAATACGCAGTATTTT | CASSLGWGSLQGNTQYF
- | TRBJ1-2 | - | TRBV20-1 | TGCAGTGCTAGAGCCGGATCTAACTATGGCTACACCTTC | CSARAGSNYGYTF
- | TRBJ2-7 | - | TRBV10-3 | TGTGCCATCGGGAGTCAGAGCTCCTACGAGCAGTACTTC | CAIGSQSSYEQYF
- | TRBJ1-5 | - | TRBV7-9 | TGTGCCAGCAGCCGGACGCCGAAACAGGGACTTAATCAGCCCCAGCATTTT | CASSRTPKQGLNQPQHF
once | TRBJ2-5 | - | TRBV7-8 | TGTGCCAGCAGCCATCCTGACCGTTTCCAAGAGACCCAGTACTTC | CASSHPDRFQETQYF
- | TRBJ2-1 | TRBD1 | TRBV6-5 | TGTGCCAGCAGTTACTCTGGGACAGCTTACAATGAGCAGTTCTTC | CASSYSGTAYNEQFF
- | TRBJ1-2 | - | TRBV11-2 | TGTGCCAGCACGACGAGTGCACCGCCAAACTATGGCTACACCTTC | CASTTSAPPNYGYTF
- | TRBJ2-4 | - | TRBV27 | TGTAAGCCGGTAGGCTCGCCCCTAGGGCAGTACTTC | CKPVGSPLGQYF
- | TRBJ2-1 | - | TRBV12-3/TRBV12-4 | TGTGCCAGCAAAAGGGGGGGTTTCAATGAGCAGTTCTTC | CASKRGGFNEQFF
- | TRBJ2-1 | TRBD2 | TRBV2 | TGTGCCACCGGACTAGCGGGGCTTAACAATGAGCAGTTCTTC | CATGLAGLNNEQFF
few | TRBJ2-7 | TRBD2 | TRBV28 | TGTGCCAGCAGTCTCGGGACTAGCGGGGGTTATGTGCAGTACTTC | CASSLGTSGGYVQYF
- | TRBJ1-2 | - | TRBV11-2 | TGTGCCAGCAGCTTTAGAAATGGCTACACCTTC | CASSFRNGYTF
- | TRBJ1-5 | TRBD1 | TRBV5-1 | TGCGCCAGCAGCGCGGGGACAGGTGGGGTGAGCAATCAGCCCCAGCATTTT | CASSAGTGGVSNQPQHF
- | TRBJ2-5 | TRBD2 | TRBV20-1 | TGCAGTGCTAGAGTTACTAGCGGCCCTGGGGGGGAGCAGTACTTC | CSARVTSGPGGEQYF
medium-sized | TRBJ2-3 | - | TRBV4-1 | TGCGCCAGCAGCCAAGATGGATTTAGCACAGATACGCAGTATTTT | CASSQDGFSTDTQYF
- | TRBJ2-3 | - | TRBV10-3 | TGTGCCATCAGCAACGACAAGGATACGCAGTATTTT | CAISNDKDTQYF
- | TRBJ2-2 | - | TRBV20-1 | TGCAGTGCTATCCGGGCGCGGGGAACCGGGGAGCTGTTTTTT | CSAIRARGTGELFF
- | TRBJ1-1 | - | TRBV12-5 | TGTGCTAGTGGTTTTGAGAACACTGAAGCTTTCTTT | CASGFENTEAFF
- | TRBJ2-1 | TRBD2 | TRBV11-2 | TGTGCCAGCTCGGCTAGCGGGAGAATTTTGGGCAGTCATGGGCAGTTCTTC | CASSASGRILGSHGQFF
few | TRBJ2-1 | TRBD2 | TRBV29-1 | TGCAGCGGGAGAAGGGGTACGGGAGGTACTAACAATGAGCAGTTCTTC | CSGRRGTGGTNNEQFF
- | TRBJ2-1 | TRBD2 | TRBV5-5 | TGTGCCAGCAGCCGGCGTCGGGGGCTAGCGGGAGTAGATGAGCAGTTCTTC | CASSRRRGLAGVDEQFF
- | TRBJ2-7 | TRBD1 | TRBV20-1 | TGCAGTGCTTTTCCGGGACAGGGCTCCTACGAGCAGTACTTC | CSAFPGQGSYEQYF
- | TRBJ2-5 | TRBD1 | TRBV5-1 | TGCGCCAGCAGCGGGGGACAGGGCCTACGAGAGACCCAGTACTTC | CASSGGQGLRETQYF
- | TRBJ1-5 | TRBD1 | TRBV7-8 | TGTGCCAGCAGCCAAGACCTCAGGACAGGACCGCATCAGCCCCAGCATTTT | CASSQDLRTGPHQPQHF
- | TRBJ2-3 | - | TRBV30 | TGTGCCGAACAGTTAGGGGGCACAGATACGCAGTATTTT | CAEQLGGTDTQYF
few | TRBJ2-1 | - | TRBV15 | TGTGCCACCAGCAGCGAAGAAGGAGGTTCGTACAATGAGCAGTTCTTC | CATSSEEGGSYNEQFF
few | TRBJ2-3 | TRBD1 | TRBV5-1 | TGCGCCAGCAGCCGGGGGACAGGGACGGTCACAGATACCCAGTATTTT | CASSRGTGTVTDTQYF
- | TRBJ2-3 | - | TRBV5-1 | TGCGCCAGCAGCTTTAGTCGGGACGGAGATACGCAGTATTTT | CASSFSRDGDTQYF
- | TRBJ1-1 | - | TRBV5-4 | TGTGCCAGCAGCGTGTACTCCATGAACACTGAAGCTTTCTTT | CASSVYSMNTEAFF
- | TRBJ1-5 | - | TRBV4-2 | TGTGCCAGCAGCCAAGTAGGAGACAGTACGTATCAGCCCCAGCATTTT | CASSQVGDSTYQPQHF
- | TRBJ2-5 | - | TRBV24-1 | TGTGCCACCAGTGATCCGGGCCACGACCCTTACAATGAGCAGTACTTC | CATSDPGHDPYNEQYF
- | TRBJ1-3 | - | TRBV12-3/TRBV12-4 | TGTGCCACACTTACATGGGTCAAGAAGTTTGAGGGAAACACCATATATTTT | CATLTWVKKFEGNTIYF
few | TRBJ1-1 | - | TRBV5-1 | TGCGCCAGCAGCTTGGGCAGGGACACTGAAGCTTTCTTT | CASSLGRDTEAFF
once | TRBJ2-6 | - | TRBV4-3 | TGCGCCAGCAGCCAAGAAGCCAGGGAACCGAGCTCTGGGGCCAACGTCCTGACTTTC | CASSQEAREPSSGANVLTF